This passage covers 22 T cell receptor beta chains from one sample sequenced in a study of multiple sclerosis patients with progressive multifocal leukoencephalopathy. The repertoire was sequenced with immunoSEQ multiplex PCR; TCRdb's copy has only in-frame clones and lacks some. This sample carries 20,000 to 30,000 clones, 80% to 95% of them seen once, and the ten largest clones take 2% to 2.5%. Time point described: roughly 12 months of natalizumab therapy. Sample: PBMCs, taken from a patient treated with natalizumab. The receptors come from a young man with multiple sclerosis.

With regard to this clone: Because the CDR3's place on the DNA is in doubt, the DNA is left out and the CDR3 is given as listed by TCRdb. The rearrangement links TRBV27 to TRBJ1-1. The length of the CDR3 is 13 amino acids, counting both ends. CDR1 MNHEY and CDR2 SMNVEV come from the germline V gene (reference sequence). The CDR3 region is CASSFGPGTEAFF.

This chain uses TRBV6-5 with TRBJ1-2; D is unresolved. The germline V gene has CDR1 MNHEY and CDR2 SVGAGI. The CDR3 is 13 amino acids. V gave up 4 bases and J gave up 4 bases, with 10 bases separating them. CDR3 DNA sequence: TGTGCCAGCAGTTCTGACGGACTCTATGGCTACACCTTC. It yields the protein CASSSDGLYGYTF.

The J gene is TRBJ1-2, the V gene TRBV6-5; D gene unclear. The germline CDR1 and CDR2 sequences are MNHEY and SVGAGI. This CDR3 has 13 residues. V lost 6 bases, J lost 2 bases, and 10 bases lay in between. The CDR3 DNA reads TGTGCCAGCAGATTGACGGCAAACTATGGCTACACCTTC. Its translation: CASRLTANYGYTF.

The chain combines TRBV7-8 with TRBJ2-6; D not certain. The V end was cut by 5 bases, the J end by 4 bases, with 18 bases between. Per germline, CDR1 SGHVS and CDR2 FQNEAQ. This CDR3 is built from 17 residues. The CDR3 nucleotides read TGTGCCAGCAGCCCCAATTCCCACACCGTCGGGGCCAACGTCCTGACTTTC. Its protein product is CASSPNSHTVGANVLTF.

The chain uses TRBV19 and TRBJ2-1; 11 bases are a match to TRBD2. CDR1 and CDR2 (germline): LNHDA, SQIVND (reference sequence). V lost 6 bases, J lost 10 bases, and 11 bases stayed unmatched. The CDR3 has 15 residues. CDR3 nucleotides: TGTGCCAGTAGCCCCTTAGGGGTAGCGGGAGGGGAGCAGTTCTTC. Amino acid sequence: CASSPLGVAGGEQFF. Together with reference TRBV19 and TRBJ2-1, the CDR3 gives the full variable domain: DGGITQSPKYLFRKEGQNVTLSCEQNLNHDAMYWYRQDPGQGLRLIYYSQIVNDFQKGDIAEGYSVSREKKESFPLTVTSAQKNPTAFYLCASSPLGVAGGEQFFGPGTRLTVL.

V usage is TRBV18 and J usage is TRBJ1-1; D unresolved. Trimming shortened V by 1 base and J by 3 bases, and 15 bases separated the two germline ends. This CDR3 has 16 residues. Germline loops: CDR1 KGHSH, CDR2 LQKENI. Here the CDR3 reads CASSPLQSGLDTEAFF. The CDR3 region has the DNA TGTGCCAGCTCACCACTCCAGTCGGGTTTGGACACTGAAGCTTTCTTT.

The chain recombines TRBV30 with TRBJ2-1, with 8 bases identical to TRBD1. Germline lookup yields CDR1 GTSNPN and CDR2 SVGIG (reference sequence). The V and J ends lost 3 bases and 6 bases, in that order; junction bases with no gene match: 4. This CDR3 contains 13 residues. The CDR3: CAWSRGLSNEQFF. The CDR3 bases are TGTGCCTGGAGCAGGGGGCTGAGCAATGAGCAGTTCTTC.

This chain links TRBV7-3 with TRBJ2-3, with D unresolved. In germline, CDR1 is SGHTA, CDR2 FQGTGA. This CDR3 contains 14 residues. The V and J ends lost 1 base and 1 base respectively, with 6 bases between them. This CDR3 reads CASSLIGRTDTQYF. CDR3 bases: TGTGCCAGCAGCTTAATAGGGCGCACAGATACGCAGTATTTT. The variable domain in full, completed from reference TRBV7-3 and TRBJ2-3, reads GAGVSQTPSNKVTEKGKYVELRCDPISGHTALYWYRQSLGQGPEFLIYFQGTGAADDSGLPNDRFFAVRPEGSVSTLKIQRTERGDSAVYLCASSLIGRTDTQYFGPGTRLTVL.

This sequence joins TRBV9 and TRBJ2-1; TRBD2 matches at 9 bases. The CDR3 covers 17 residues. Trimming removed 3 bases from V and 5 bases from J; junction bases left unmatched: 12. Germline assignment: CDR1 SGDLS and CDR2 YYNGEE. DNA for the CDR3: TGTGCCAGCAGCGCGACCAGGCGGGAGGGCCTCCACAATGAGCAGTTCTTC. Its translation: CASSATRREGLHNEQFF.

A single count supports this clone. This chain joins TRBV5-6 and TRBJ2-5, with TRBD1 matching 8 bases. The CDR3 runs to 17 residues. CDR1 and CDR2 (germline): SGHDT, YYEEEE. The V segment lost 3 bases and the J segment 5 bases; nucleotides outside the gene matches: 15. The CDR3 protein is CASSWGWTGLSVETQYF. The CDR3 region has the DNA TGTGCCAGCAGCTGGGGCTGGACAGGGTTGTCGGTGGAGACCCAGTACTTC.

The chain links TRBV2 to TRBJ2-1; maybe TRBD2 (6 bases). This CDR3 spans 14 amino acids. Trimming shortened V by 7 bases and J by 7 bases, and 17 bases separated the two germline ends. Per the germline V gene, CDR1 is SNHLY and CDR2 is FYNNEI. CDR3 DNA: TGTGCCAGCACCCCCGGGCTAGCGCGGAATGAGCAGTTCTTC. Translated, it gives CASTPGLARNEQFF. The whole variable domain, remainder taken from reference TRBV2 and TRBJ2-1, is EPEVTQTPSHQVTQMGQEVILRCVPISNHLYFYWYRQILGQKVEFLVSFYNNEISEKSEIFDDQFSVERPDGSNFTLKIRSTKLEDSAMYFCASTPGLARNEQFFGPGTRLTVL.

This chain connects TRBV18 to TRBJ1-2, with TRBD1 matching 9 bases. The CDR3 extends over 14 amino acids. Germline V gene lookup returns CDR1 KGHSH and CDR2 LQKENI. The trim removed 3 bases at V and 4 bases at J, leaving 3 bases unmatched. CDR3 bases: TGTGCCAGCTCACCGGGACAGGGACTCTATGGCTACACCTTC. Translated: CASSPGQGLYGYTF.

This chain joins TRBV27 and TRBJ2-5; D gene uncertain. Germline CDR1 MNHEY, CDR2 SMNVEV (reference sequence). V was pared by 2 bases and J by 4 bases, with 11 bases between. There are 14 residues in the CDR3. The DNA of the CDR3 is TGTGCCAGCAGTTTAACGCCCCGGAGAGAGACCCAGTACTTC. Encoded protein: CASSLTPRRETQYF.

The V and J genes are TRBV7-2 and TRBJ1-4; 7 bases align to TRBD1. The CDR3 is made up of 16 amino acids. Germline V lookup: CDR1 SGHTA, CDR2 FQGNSA. V gave up 8 bases and J gave up 0 bases; unmatched junction bases: 9. CDR3 protein: CASGRQGVATNEKLFF. The CDR3 DNA is TGTGCCAGCGGGCGACAGGGCGTAGCAACTAATGAAAAACTGTTTTTT.

Comment on this clone: Relative to the germline gene, one junction end is altered; a read error may explain this. The gene calls are TRBV4-3 and TRBJ1-5, with a tentative D call TRBD1 (6 bases). The CDR3 is made up of 16 amino acids. The germline V gene encodes CDR1 LGHNA and CDR2 YSLEER. The DNA for the CDR3 is TGCGCCGGCAGCCAAGAGATAGGGGCAGGGGAACGGCCCCAGCATTTT. Its translation is CAGSQEIGAGERPQHF.

This clone has a single count. For the CDR3, the DNA is TGTGCCAGCAGTTACTCCCAGGGGAGTAGAAGATATGGCTACACCTTC. It codes for CASSYSQGSRRYGYTF. The chain uses TRBV6-6 and TRBJ1-2; D may be TRBD1 (6 bases). The CDR3 spans 16 residues. V was shortened by 0 bases and J by 5 bases, with 16 bases between the two germline ends. CDR1 MNHNY and CDR2 SVGAGI come from the germline V gene (reference sequence).

This chain connects TRBV15 to TRBJ2-1; 10 positions agree with TRBD2. The CDR3 is made up of 17 amino acids. Germline CDR1 and CDR2: LNHNV and YYDKDF (reference sequence). V was clipped by 1 base and J by 7 bases; unmatched bases: 10. DNA for the CDR3: TGTGCCACCAGCAGAGCCACAGGGCTAGCGGGAGATAATGAGCAGTTCTTC. It encodes CATSRATGLAGDNEQFF. The whole variable domain, filled in from reference TRBV15 and TRBJ2-1, reads DAMVIQNPRYQVTQFGKPVTLSCSQTLNHNVMYWYQQKSSQAPKLLFHYYDKDFNNEADTPDNFQSRRPNTSFCFLDIRSPGLGDTAMYLCATSRATGLAGDNEQFFGPGTRLTVL.

The chain uses TRBV23-1 and TRBJ2-1, with 11 bases that match TRBD2. TRBV23-1 is given ORF status, its function remaining uncertain. J lost 6 bases, V lost 0 bases, and 22 bases had no gene match. The CDR3 runs to 22 residues. DNA for the CDR3: TGCGCCAGCAGTCAATCCCCAGAACTAGCGGGAGTAGGCATCCCCCTCTGCAATGAGCAGTTCTTC. Amino acids: CASSQSPELAGVGIPLCNEQFF.

J is TRBJ2-7 and V is TRBV7-2; D uncertain. V was clipped by 4 bases and J by 3 bases, with 13 bases between them. The CDR3 sequence is 14 residues long. CDR1 and CDR2 (germline): SGHTA, FQGNSA. The CDR3 DNA sequence: TGTGCCAGCAGCTCTGACCCGGGTTTCTACGAGCAGTACTTC. This gives the protein CASSSDPGFYEQYF.

This clone came up a few times. The chain links TRBV10-3 to TRBJ2-1, with 8 bases matching TRBD2. Germline CDR1 ENHRY, CDR2 SYGVKD. The V segment lost 0 bases and the J segment 6 bases; nucleotides outside the gene matches: 4. This CDR3 is built from 15 residues. The CDR3 here is CAISESAGGSNEQFF. As DNA, the CDR3 is TGTGCCATCAGTGAGTCCGCGGGAGGATCCAATGAGCAGTTCTTC.

This chain connects TRBV5-6 to TRBJ1-1, with 7 positions matching TRBD1. This CDR3 is built from 13 residues. V dropped 5 bases and J dropped 4; count of bases not matched to a gene: 5. Germline lookup yields CDR1 SGHDT and CDR2 YYEEEE. Here the CDR3 DNA reads TGTGCCAGCAGTTTCACAGGGGCCACTGAAGCTTTCTTT. This codes for CASSFTGATEAFF.

The chain has TRBV4-1 and TRBJ2-7; 9 bases align to TRBD1. After removal of 0 bases from V and 6 bases from J, the junction contained 12 bases not matched to a gene. Germline assignment: CDR1 MGHRA and CDR2 YSYEKL. The CDR3 covers 17 residues. CDR3 sequence (DNA): TGCGCCAGCAGCCAAGAGCAACCGTGGGACAGGGAGGGCGAGCAGTACTTC. It yields the protein CASSQEQPWDREGEQYF.